The T cell receptor (beta chain) under discussion was sequenced for a study of graft-versus-host responses after intestinal transplantation. This clone was recorded only once. The antigen is undetermined. The ends lost 0 bases at V and 7 bases at J; junction bases unmatched: 4. The CDR3 has 15 amino acids. Germline CDR1 and CDR2: PRHDT and FYEKMQ (reference sequence). Method: immunoSEQ multiplex PCR; TCRdb's copy keeps in-frame clones and lacks some. The sample lists roughly 90,000 clones; approximately 90% were seen once. J is TRBJ2-5 and V is TRBV13; 11 bases are a match to TRBD1. The sample in question was unstimulated CD8+ T cells sorted from spleen or lymph node cells, obtained before intestinal transplant. This clonotype was obtained from a human donor who received an intestinal transplant. CDR3 DNA sequence: TGTGCCAGCAGCTTAGGCCGGACAGGGGGCTGGACCCAGTACTTC. Translating it yields CASSLGRTGGWTQYF.